This T cell receptor (beta chain) was retrieved from a study of monozygotic twins with cystic fibrosis. About the research overall: With about 15 PCR cycles, barcoded libraries came from roughly 3 micrograms of fragmented DNA. General observations from the study: Clonality was generally low (median roughly 0.0095), higher in the most severe patients. In 13 of 16 pairs, V gene usage was closest to the co-twin's.

Concerning this clone: Its antigen remains unidentified.

The CDR3 sequence is 17 residues long. The V and J ends lost 0 bases and 0 bases respectively, with 15 bases between them. Germline V lookup: CDR1 SGHTA, CDR2 FQGTGA. The data were produced by immunoSEQ multiplex PCR, yet TCRdb's version contains in-frame clones alone and is incomplete. The repertoire has 25,000 to 30,000 clones, 90% of them found once; the top ten carry approximately 0.54%. This rearrangement joins TRBV7-3 to TRBJ2-7; D might be TRBD1 or TRBD2, each matching 6 bases. The specimen was blood. The sequence derives from a girl aged 2 to 9 with cystic fibrosis. In DNA form, the CDR3 reads TGTGCCAGCAGCTTAACGGGGGCGAGGACTAACTCCTACGAGCAGTACTTC. It translates to CASSLTGARTNSYEQYF.